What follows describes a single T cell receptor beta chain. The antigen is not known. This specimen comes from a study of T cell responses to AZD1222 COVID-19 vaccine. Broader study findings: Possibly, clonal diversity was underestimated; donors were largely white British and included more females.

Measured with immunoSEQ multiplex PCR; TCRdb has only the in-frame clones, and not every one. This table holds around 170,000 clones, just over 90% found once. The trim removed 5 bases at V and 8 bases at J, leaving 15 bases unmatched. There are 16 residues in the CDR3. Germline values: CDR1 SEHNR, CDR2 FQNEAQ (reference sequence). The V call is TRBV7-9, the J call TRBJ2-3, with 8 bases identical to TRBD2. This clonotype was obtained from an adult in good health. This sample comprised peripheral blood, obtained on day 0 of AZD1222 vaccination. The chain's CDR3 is CASSHDVAGSSPTQYF. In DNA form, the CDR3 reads TGTGCCAGCAGCCACGACGTAGCGGGGTCCAGTCCTACGCAGTATTTT.